This T cell receptor beta chain is from a study of control samples from healthy donors and cancer patients. Trimming cost V 0 bases and J 1 base; bases outside gene matches: 2. The CDR3 has 16 residues. Per the germline V gene, CDR1 is ENHRY and CDR2 is SYGVKD. Here immunoSEQ multiplex PCR was the method, and the copy in TCRdb shows in-frame clones only, minus some. The profile shows 130,000 or so clones, 94% of them singletons. The receptor was derived from a man in his forties in good health. Input material: blood. This chain uses TRBV10-3 with TRBJ2-2; 7 bases are shared with TRBD2. The CDR3 region is CAISESGGVNTGELFF. The CDR3 bases are TGTGCCATCAGTGAGTCGGGAGGGGTGAACACCGGGGAGCTGTTTTTT.